A selection of T cell receptor beta chains follows, all from one sample in a study of cytomegalovirus exposure and HLA in healthy donors. The table came from immunoSEQ multiplex PCR; TCRdb's copy has only in-frame clones and leaves some out. The repertoire holds around 170,000 clones, with roughly 80% as singletons. Sequences were obtained from PBMCs. Every receptor here comes from a man in his forties in good health and CMV-seropositive. Both conserved end residues are part of each CDR3. Fields, in order: V gene, CDR3 protein.

v_gene: TRBV7-2
CDR3aa: CASSFRETQYF

v_gene: TRBV28
CDR3aa: CASSFFRTGNYGYTF

v_gene: TRBV6-5
CDR3aa: CASKLGGLGDYEQYF

v_gene: TRBV7-2
CDR3aa: CASSTGLAGFTDTQYF

v_gene: TRBV9
CDR3aa: CASSEGPGQGLYEQYF

v_gene: TRBV7-3
CDR3aa: CASSLLGGSYGYTF

v_gene: TRBV25-1
CDR3aa: CASHRATNEKLFF

v_gene: TRBV19
CDR3aa: CASTRVDGVYGYTF

v_gene: TRBV5-8
CDR3aa: CASSPQTGVGNQPQHF

v_gene: TRBV7-6
CDR3aa: CASSPGTSGRSYNEQFF

v_gene: TRBV19
CDR3aa: CASTPLGRGGYGYTF

v_gene: TRBV7-2
CDR3aa: CASRQATSSTDTQYF

v_gene: TRBV5-6
CDR3aa: CASSLGGQVAQYF

v_gene: TRBV5-1
CDR3aa: CASSLSMNTEAFF

v_gene: TRBV29-1
CDR3aa: CSVGGVNQPQHF

v_gene: TRBV7-3
CDR3aa: CASSLPGQGMTQYF

v_gene: TRBV25-1
CDR3aa: CAVQSGANVLTF

v_gene: TRBV27
CDR3aa: CASSLLVGGTYEQYF

v_gene: TRBV6-5
CDR3aa: CASSYSSLGGNIQYF

v_gene: TRBV9
CDR3aa: CASSDTGGYEQYF